This T cell receptor (beta chain) was found in a study of blood T cell repertoires in COVID-19. For the study at large: The United States, Italy and Spain provided the acute and convalescent COVID-19 samples. In each case, the material was cDNA or gDNA derived from T cells, B-cell-depleted T cells, or PBMCs.

The V gene end was trimmed by 6 bases and the J gene end by 2 bases; junction bases not matched to a gene: 7. The CDR3 is 16 amino acids. Germline V CDR1 and CDR2: MDHEN, SYDVKM. In the study's own analysis: Amplification from reference gene primers served as the basis for estimated nucleated cell counts. Here immunoSEQ multiplex PCR was the method, and the copy in TCRdb shows in-frame clones only, minus some. V, J and clone size are those of that table, while D and trimming were read from the DNA. The table records more than 110,000 clones, 65% to 90% of them present only once. The chain combines TRBV28 with TRBJ2-1, with 10 bases matching TRBD1. The receptor was isolated from a man in his forties or fifties with acute or convalescent COVID-19. The sample comprised peripheral blood. The CDR3: CASSSHGTGAYNEQFF. DNA for the CDR3: TGTGCCAGCAGCTCTCACGGGACAGGGGCCTACAATGAGCAGTTCTTC.